A selection of T cell receptor beta chains follows, all from one sample in a study of T cell responses to AZD1222 COVID-19 vaccine. Clones were read by immunoSEQ multiplex PCR, and TCRdb kept only the in-frame ones, dropping some. Of more than 85,000 clones in the sample, 88% were seen once. Sequenced material: peripheral blood, taken on day 0 of AZD1222 vaccination. The receptor set was obtained from an adult in good health. Each CDR3 is given with its conserved first and last residue. D genes are given only for firm matches. Not every row has a clone size; where given, it reads once, few, many or a size class.

j_gene | d_gene | v_gene | abundance | CDR3aa | CDR3nt
TRBJ2-3 | . | TRBV30 | . | CAWSVGTPAADTQYF | TGTGCCTGGAGTGTGGGGACCCCGGCAGCAGATACGCAGTATTTT
TRBJ2-1 | . | TRBV20-1 | . | CSARQGNEQFF | TGCAGTGCTAGACAGGGGAATGAGCAGTTCTTC
TRBJ1-5 | . | TRBV7-9 | . | CASSAQGSRDQPQHF | TGTGCCAGCAGCGCGCAGGGGTCTAGGGATCAGCCCCAGCATTTT
TRBJ1-5 | . | TRBV7-9 | few | CASSPLAGNQPQHF | TGTGCCAGCAGCCCTCTGGCGGGGAATCAGCCCCAGCATTTT
TRBJ2-1 | TRBD2 | TRBV5-5 | . | CASSPTGTSTLYNEQFF | TGTGCCAGCAGCCCTACCGGGACTAGCACACTTTACAATGAGCAGTTCTTC
TRBJ1-2 | TRBD1 | TRBV29-1 | . | CSVSTPDRESSHGYTF | TGCAGCGTATCTACCCCGGACAGGGAGTCGAGCCATGGCTACACCTTC
TRBJ2-7 | . | TRBV5-1 | . | CASSLVGGGNYEQYF | TGCGCCAGCAGCTTGGTCGGAGGGGGGAACTACGAGCAGTACTTC
TRBJ1-4 | . | TRBV27 | once | CASSLEGPGATNEKLFF | TGTGCCAGCAGTTTGGAGGGCCCAGGGGCAACTAATGAAAAACTGTTTTTT
TRBJ2-7 | . | TRBV6-1 | . | CASSETGRYEQYF | TGTGCCAGCAGTGAGACAGGTAGATACGAGCAGTACTTC
TRBJ1-5 | . | TRBV4-1 | once | CASSQESGNQPQHF | TGCGCCAGCAGCCAAGAGTCGGGGAATCAGCCCCAGCATTTT
TRBJ2-2 | TRBD2 | TRBV19 | . | CASSAGLAENTGELFF | TGTGCCAGTAGTGCGGGACTAGCGGAGAACACCGGGGAGCTGTTTTTT
TRBJ2-1 | . | TRBV10-3 | . | CAISSNQGGEQFF | TGTGCCATCAGCTCAAATCAGGGAGGTGAGCAGTTCTTC
TRBJ1-1 | TRBD1 | TRBV7-9 | . | CASQDRDFPRAFF | TGTGCCAGCCAGGACAGGGATTTTCCGAGGGCTTTCTTT
TRBJ1-1 | . | TRBV30 | . | CAWSVGTEAFF | TGTGCCTGGAGTGTAGGGACTGAAGCTTTCTTT
TRBJ1-2 | . | TRBV7-8 | . | CASSLGGEDGYTF | TGTGCCAGCAGCTTGGGGGGGGAGGATGGCTACACCTTC
TRBJ1-1 | . | TRBV6-6 | . | CASSPPGQETEAFF | TGTGCCAGCAGTCCGCCGGGGCAGGAGACAGAAGCTTTCTTT
TRBJ2-3 | . | TRBV11-3 | . | CASEGHLTDTQYF | TGTGCCAGCGAGGGACACCTCACAGATACGCAGTATTTT
TRBJ1-6 | . | TRBV5-4 | once | CASSRPRDAPHF | TGTGCCAGCAGCCGACCCCGGGACGCCCCTCACTTT